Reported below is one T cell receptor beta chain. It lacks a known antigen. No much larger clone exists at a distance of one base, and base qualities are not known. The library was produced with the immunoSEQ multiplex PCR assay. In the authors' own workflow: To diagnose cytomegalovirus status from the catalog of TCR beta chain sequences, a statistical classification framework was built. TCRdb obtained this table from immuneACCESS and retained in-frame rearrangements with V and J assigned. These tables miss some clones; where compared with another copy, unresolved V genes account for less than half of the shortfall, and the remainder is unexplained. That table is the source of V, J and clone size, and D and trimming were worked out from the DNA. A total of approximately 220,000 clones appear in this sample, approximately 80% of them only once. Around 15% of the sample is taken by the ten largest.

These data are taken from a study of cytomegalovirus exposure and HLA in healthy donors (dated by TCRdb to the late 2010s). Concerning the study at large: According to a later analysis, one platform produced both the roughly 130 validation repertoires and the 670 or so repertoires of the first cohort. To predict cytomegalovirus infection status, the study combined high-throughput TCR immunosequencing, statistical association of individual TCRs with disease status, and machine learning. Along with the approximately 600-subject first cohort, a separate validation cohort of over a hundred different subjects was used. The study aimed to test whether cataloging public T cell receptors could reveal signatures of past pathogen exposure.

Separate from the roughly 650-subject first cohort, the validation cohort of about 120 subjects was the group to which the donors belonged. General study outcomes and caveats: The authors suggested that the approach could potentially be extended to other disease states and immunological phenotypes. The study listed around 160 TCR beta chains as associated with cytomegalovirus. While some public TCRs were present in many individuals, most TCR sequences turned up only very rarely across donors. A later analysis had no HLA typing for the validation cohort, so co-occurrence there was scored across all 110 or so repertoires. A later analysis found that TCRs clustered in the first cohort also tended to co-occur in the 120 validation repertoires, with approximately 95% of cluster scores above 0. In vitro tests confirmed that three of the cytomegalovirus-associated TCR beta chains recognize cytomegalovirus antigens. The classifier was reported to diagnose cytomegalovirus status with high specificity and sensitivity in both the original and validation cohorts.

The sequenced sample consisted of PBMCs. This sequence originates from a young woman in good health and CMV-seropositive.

At the DNA level, the sequence is TGCGCCAGCAGCTTTTATGCGGGGGTACTACAAGAGACCCAGTACTTC. It is translated as CASSFYAGVLQETQYF. The chain was built from TRBV5-1 and TRBJ2-5, with 7 bases aligning to TRBD2. Taken from the germline V gene, the CDR1 and CDR2 loops are SGHRS and YFSETQ. Trimming removed 2 bases from V and 2 bases from J; the gene matches leave 9 bases unexplained. The CDR3 numbers 16 residues from cysteine through phenylalanine. CDR3 DNA only is kept here, 48 bases in frame from base 1. The reference TRBV5-1 and TRBJ2-5 proteins fill in what lies around the CDR3, so the full variable domain reads KAGVTQTPRYLIKTRGQQVTLSCSPISGHRSVSWYQQTPGQGLQFLFEYFSETQRNKGNFPGRFSGRQFSNSRSEMNVSTLELGDSALYLCASSFYAGVLQETQYFGPGTRLLVL.